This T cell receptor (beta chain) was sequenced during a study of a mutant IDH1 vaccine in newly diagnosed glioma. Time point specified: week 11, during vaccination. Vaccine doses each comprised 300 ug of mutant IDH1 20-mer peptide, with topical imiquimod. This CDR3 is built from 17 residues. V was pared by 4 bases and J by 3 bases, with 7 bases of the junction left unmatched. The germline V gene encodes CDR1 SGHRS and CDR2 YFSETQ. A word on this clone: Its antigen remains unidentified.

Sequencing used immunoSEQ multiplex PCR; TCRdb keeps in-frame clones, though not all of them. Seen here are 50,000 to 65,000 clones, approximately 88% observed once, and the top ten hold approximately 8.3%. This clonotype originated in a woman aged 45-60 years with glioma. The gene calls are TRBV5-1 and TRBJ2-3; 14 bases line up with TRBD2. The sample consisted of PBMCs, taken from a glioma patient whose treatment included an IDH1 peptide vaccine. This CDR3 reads CASSRGLAGGLTDTQYF. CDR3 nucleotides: TGCGCCAGCAGCCGAGGACTAGCGGGGGGATTGACAGATACGCAGTATTTT.